This T cell receptor beta chain was identified in a study of human T cells and chemical hapten exposure. Study at large: The sensitizer, 2% DPC, was used on around 2 cm by around 2 cm of upper inner arm skin. Weekly scalp doses of diphenylcyclopropenone were given to patients during the approximately 25-week study.

Via MiXCR, TCRdb re-called the RACE reads, giving one row per CDR3 protein. The sample holds under 85,000 distinct CDR3 sequences, about a tenth seen once. Time point of the sample: patch test 1, 2 weeks after DPC sensitization. Treatment reported: therapeutic diphenylcyclopropenone sensitization with weekly scalp DPC. Trimming cost V 1 base and J 0 bases, with 11 bases left between them. Per the germline V gene, CDR1 is DFQATT and CDR2 is SNEGSKA (reference sequence). This CDR3 spans 15 amino acids. This clonotype was counted many times. The V call is TRBV20-1, the J call TRBJ2-3, with unresolved D. Specimen: whole blood, collected in connection with sensitization to the hapten diphenylcyclopropenone (DPC). This TCR came from a woman between 50 and 59 years old with alopecia areata. Some clones in this sample may be carry-over from other donors' samples. The CDR3 coding sequence is TGCAGTGCTAGAGGCGACATCTATAGCACAGATACGCAGTATTTT. Translation gives CSARGDIYSTDTQYF.